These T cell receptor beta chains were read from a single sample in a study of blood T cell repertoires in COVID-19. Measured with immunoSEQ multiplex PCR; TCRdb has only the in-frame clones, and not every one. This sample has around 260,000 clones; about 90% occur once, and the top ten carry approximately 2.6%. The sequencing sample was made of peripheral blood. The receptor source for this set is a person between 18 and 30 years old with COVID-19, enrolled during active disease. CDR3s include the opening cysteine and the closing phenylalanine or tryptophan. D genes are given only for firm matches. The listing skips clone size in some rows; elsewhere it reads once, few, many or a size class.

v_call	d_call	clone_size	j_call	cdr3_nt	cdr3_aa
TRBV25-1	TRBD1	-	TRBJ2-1	TGTGCCAGCAGTGATCAGGGGGTTGTGGCTAATGGGGGAAGTGAGCAGTTCTTC	CASSDQGVVANGGSEQFF
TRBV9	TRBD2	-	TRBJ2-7	TGTGCCAGCAGCGTTGGGGGAGGGGTTGGCGAGCAGTACTTC	CASSVGGGVGEQYF
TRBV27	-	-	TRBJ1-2	TGTGCCAGCAGTTCTTCCGGGGTTAACTATGGCTACACCTTC	CASSSSGVNYGYTF
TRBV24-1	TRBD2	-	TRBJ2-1	TGTGCCACCAGTGATGCCGGGACTAGCGTCTACAATGAGCAGTTCTTC	CATSDAGTSVYNEQFF
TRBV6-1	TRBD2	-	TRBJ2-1	TGTGCCAGCAGTGAAGGGACTAGCAATTACAATGAGCAGTTCTTC	CASSEGTSNYNEQFF
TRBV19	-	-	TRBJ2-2	TGTGCCAGTAACCTAAACACCGGGGAGCTGTTTTTT	CASNLNTGELFF
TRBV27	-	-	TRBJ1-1	TGTGCCAGCAGTTTGAAAGGCCGGGGGTACACTGAAGCTTTCTTT	CASSLKGRGYTEAFF
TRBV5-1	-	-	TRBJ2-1	TGCGCCAGCAGCTCGGTGGACAGTTACAATGAGCAGTTCTTC	CASSSVDSYNEQFF
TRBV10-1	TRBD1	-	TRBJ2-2	TGCGCCAGCAGAGGACAGGGGAACACCGGGGAGCTGTTTTTT	CASRGQGNTGELFF
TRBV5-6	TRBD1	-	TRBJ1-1	TGTGCCAGCAGCTTGGCAGGGGGCGCTTCTTTTTTAGCTTTCTTT	CASSLAGGASFLAFF
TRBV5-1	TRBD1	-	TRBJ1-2	TGCGCCAGCAGCTTGGGAGGACAGGACTATGGCTACACCTTC	CASSLGGQDYGYTF
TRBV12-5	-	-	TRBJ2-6	TGTGCTAGTGGGTTTCCGCGGGCTGGGGCCAACGTCCTGACTTTC	CASGFPRAGANVLTF
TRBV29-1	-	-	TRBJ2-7	TGCAGCGTCTATTCTGGGCAGGCGATCTACGAGCAGTACTTC	CSVYSGQAIYEQYF
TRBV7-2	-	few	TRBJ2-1	TGTGCCAGCAGCTTTGCTGTGATCGGGGGTAGAGGTGAGCAGTTCTTC	CASSFAVIGGRGEQFF
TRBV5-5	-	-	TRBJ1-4	TGTGCCAGCAGCTTGGCCAGGGGAGCTAATGAAAAACTGTTTTTT	CASSLARGANEKLFF
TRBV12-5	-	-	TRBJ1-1	TGTGCTAGTGGTGCGGACAGCATGAACACTGAAGCTTTCTTT	CASGADSMNTEAFF
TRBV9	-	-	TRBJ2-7	TGTGCCAGCAGCCCGCGTAGCGGTCCGACTAGTGGTGCCTACGAGCAGTACTTC	CASSPRSGPTSGAYEQYF
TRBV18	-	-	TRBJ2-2	TGTGCCAGCTCACCACTTAAAGGAGGGGCCGGGGAGCTGTTTTTT	CASSPLKGGAGELFF
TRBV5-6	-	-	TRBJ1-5	TGTGCCAGCAGCTTGGCGGGAGGGCGGGGGAGCAATCAGCCCCAGCATTTT	CASSLAGGRGSNQPQHF
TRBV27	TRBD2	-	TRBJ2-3	TGTGCCAGCAGTTTATCGGCTAGCGGTTACACAGATACGCAGTATTTT	CASSLSASGYTDTQYF
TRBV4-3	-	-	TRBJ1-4	TGCGCCAGCAGCCTAGTTACCCAGGGAAGTGAAAAACTGTTTTTT	CASSLVTQGSEKLFF
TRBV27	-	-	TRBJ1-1	TGTGCCAGCAGTTGGGGGAGGCACACTGAAGCTTTCTTT	CASSWGRHTEAFF
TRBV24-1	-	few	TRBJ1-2	TGTGCCACCAGTGATTTGGGAGCTAACTATGGCTACACCTTC	CATSDLGANYGYTF
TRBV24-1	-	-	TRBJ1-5	TGTGCCACCAGTGATCCGGGTCAGCCCCAGCATTTT	CATSDPGQPQHF
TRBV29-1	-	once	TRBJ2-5	TGCAGCGTTCGGGGCAGGGGAGCTGTTGAGACCCAGTACTTC	CSVRGRGAVETQYF
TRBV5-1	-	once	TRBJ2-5	TGCGCCAGCAGCTTGGGATACAGGGAGACCCAGTACTTC	CASSLGYRETQYF
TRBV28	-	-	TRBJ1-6	TGTGCCAGCAGTAACCCCACGGTTCGGGCCCTCCACTTT	CASSNPTVRALHF
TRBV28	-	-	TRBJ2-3	TGTGCCAGCAGTTCGGTGGGAGTGCCGGAAGATACGCAGTATTTT	CASSSVGVPEDTQYF
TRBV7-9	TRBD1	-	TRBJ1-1	TGTGCCAGCAGCCCCCGGGACAGGGGGTACACTGAAGCTTTCTTT	CASSPRDRGYTEAFF
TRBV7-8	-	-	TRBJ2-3	TGTGCCAGCAGCTCGGACAGTACGCAGTATTTT	CASSSDSTQYF
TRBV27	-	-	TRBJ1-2	TGTGCCAGCAGTTCCTCTAGTGGCTATGGCTACACCTTC	CASSSSSGYGYTF
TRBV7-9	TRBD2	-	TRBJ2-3	TGTGCCAGCAGCTTAGGAAATAGCGGGAGCTCAGATACGCAGTATTTT	CASSLGNSGSSDTQYF
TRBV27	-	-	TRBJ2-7	TGTGCCAGCAGGAGACAGGAAACCTACGAGCAGTACTTC	CASRRQETYEQYF
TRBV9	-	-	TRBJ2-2	TGTGCCAGCAGCGTAGCTAGCAGTACGTACACCGGGGAGCTGTTTTTT	CASSVASSTYTGELFF
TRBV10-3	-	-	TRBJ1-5	TGTGCCATCAGTGACCAGGGGTCCAGAGATCAGCCCCAGCATTTT	CAISDQGSRDQPQHF
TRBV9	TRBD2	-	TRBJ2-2	TGTGCCAGCAGCGCGGGAGGGACGGCGAACACCGGGGAGCTGTTTTTT	CASSAGGTANTGELFF
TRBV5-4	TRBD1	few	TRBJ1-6	TGTGCCAGCAGCGCGGACAGGTTTAATTCACCCCTCCACTTT	CASSADRFNSPLHF
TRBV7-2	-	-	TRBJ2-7	TGTGCCAGCAGCTTAGCTGGAGAGGTCTACGAGCAGTACTTC	CASSLAGEVYEQYF
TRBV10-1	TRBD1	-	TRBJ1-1	TGCGCCAGCAGTGAGTCGGGGACAGGGAGGGACACTGAAGCTTTCTTT	CASSESGTGRDTEAFF
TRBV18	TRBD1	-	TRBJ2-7	TGTGCCAGCTCAGGTACTTTTTCAGGGGACAGGCGGAGCTACGAGCAGTACTTC	CASSGTFSGDRRSYEQYF
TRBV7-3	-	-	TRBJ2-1	TGTGCCAGCAGCTTAACTCCGGGTACCTACAATGAGCAGTTCTTC	CASSLTPGTYNEQFF
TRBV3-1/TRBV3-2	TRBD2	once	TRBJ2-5	TGTGCCAGCAGCCCCCCCATAGGGGCGGGAGGTGGGGAGACCCAGTACTTC	CASSPPIGAGGGETQYF
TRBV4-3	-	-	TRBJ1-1	TGCGCCAGCAGCCAAGAATTGGGGGCGGCGAACACTGAAGCTTTCTTT	CASSQELGAANTEAFF
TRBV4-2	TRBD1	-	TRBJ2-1	TGTGCCAGCAGCCAAGAACGGGACAGGCAGTTCTTC	CASSQERDRQFF
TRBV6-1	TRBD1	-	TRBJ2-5	TGTGCCAGCAGTGAATCGACAGGGCGGCAAGAGACCCAGTACTTC	CASSESTGRQETQYF